These T cell receptor beta chains were read from a single sample in a study of blood T cell repertoires in COVID-19. Data came from immunoSEQ multiplex PCR; TCRdb stores just in-frame clones and leaves some out. This table holds roughly 500,000 clones, 88% found once. Sequencing input: PBMCs or T cells enriched from blood (not recorded which). These receptors all stem from a woman aged 40-49 years who had recovered from COVID-19. The CDR3 runs from the conserved cysteine through the conserved F or W.

v_call cdr3_aa
TRBV7-2 CASSLAAANWQTQYF
TRBV14 CASSQTTDVWVNEAFF
TRBV7-2 CASSLSSGLRGNEQFF
TRBV19 CASSNHRGNQPQHF
TRBV7-9 CASSPGQGNNQPQHF
TRBV29-1 CSGNRGVTEAFF
TRBV12-3/TRBV12-4 CASSPRDTQYF
TRBV4-1 CASSHRGGRGEKLFF
TRBV7-9 CASSLAPRERGYEQYF
TRBV19 CASSIRQGWEQYF
TRBV9 CASSVLGLGGELFF
TRBV30 CALGSAYNSPLHF
TRBV2 CASRDIWPSLNEKLFF
TRBV6-5 CASSYSSGLGNTIYF
TRBV4-3 CASSQLAVTYNEQFF
TRBV11-2 CASSRGGGRRGQETQYF
TRBV7-9 CASSPKGHGNTIYF
TRBV4-3 CASSQDPLALQDEQFF
TRBV7-9 CASSPFGPGQTLYF
TRBV9 CASSRLGANTEAFF
TRBV3-1/TRBV3-2 CASSQDRASGAIQETQYF
TRBV10-3 CATQDRMDYGYTF
TRBV6-5 CASTSPGQLRGYTF
TRBV7-9 CASSLGQGLRYGYTF
TRBV27 CASSLFPPQGIDGYTF
TRBV5-1 CASSSVAVVGEQFF
TRBV9 CASSVPGQGAAGYTF
TRBV5-6 CASSPRGLAIGYEQYF
TRBV5-1 CASSEAGRYTQYF
TRBV6-6 CASSSRGNTEAFF
TRBV7-2 CASSRSVRLGEGETQYF
TRBV9 CASSVAPSGVFYEQYF
TRBV18 CASSPGGVTNYGYTF
TRBV27 CASSLYQRDLGSPLHF
TRBV7-9 CASTFRVRGGNTIYF
TRBV18 CASSPTGGNIAKNIQYF
TRBV6-6 CASSHSGQGEQPQHF
TRBV24-1 CATSDHPGTGSGEQFF
TRBV7-9 CASSALPGQGAGELFF
TRBV19 CASTRRGATSGLQETQYF
TRBV19 CASSIGNSINEKLFF
TRBV7-6 CASSLAWTGVPDTQYF
TRBV3-1/TRBV3-2 CASSPLLGGAKSSYNEQFF
TRBV30 CAWSTGSETQYF
TRBV27 CASSIYVGGSFHEQFF
TRBV7-2 CASRRSSGTSGETQYF
TRBV2 CASTDIAGNTIYF
TRBV5-1 CASSLGGRGNNEQFF
TRBV9 CASSVGQGGNIQYF
TRBV24-1 CATSDYSGRVVF
TRBV10-3 CAISGTSGRKSSYNEQFF
TRBV27 CASSHRVSYNSPLHF
TRBV18 CASSLQGPYGYTF
TRBV7-9 CASSSQGRDGELFF